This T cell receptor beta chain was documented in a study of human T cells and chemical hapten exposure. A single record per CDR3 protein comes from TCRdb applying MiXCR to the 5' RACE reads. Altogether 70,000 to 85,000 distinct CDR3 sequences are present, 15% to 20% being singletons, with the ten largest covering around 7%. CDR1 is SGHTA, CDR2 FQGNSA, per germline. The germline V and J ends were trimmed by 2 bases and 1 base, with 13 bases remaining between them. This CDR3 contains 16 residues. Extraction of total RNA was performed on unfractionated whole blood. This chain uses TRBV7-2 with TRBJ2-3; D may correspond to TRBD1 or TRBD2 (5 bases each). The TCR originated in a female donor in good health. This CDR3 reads CASSLNVGRGTDTQYF. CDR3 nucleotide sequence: TGTGCCAGCAGCTTAAATGTGGGGCGGGGCACAGATACGCAGTATTTT.